This T cell receptor beta chain originates from a study of cytomegalovirus exposure and HLA in healthy donors (dated by TCRdb to between 2016 and 2019). Looking at the study overall: In an earlier analysis of some 610 of the donors, about 260 Gb of sequence data and 95 million to 130 million unique TCR beta sequences from approximately 180 million T cells were reported. Of the approximately 400 genotyped donors, roughly 76% were placed in the genetic ancestry cluster associated with self-reported Caucasian donors. Besides the first cohort of 666 subjects, a separate validation cohort made up of around 120 different subjects was used. To predict cytomegalovirus infection status, the study brought together high-throughput TCR immunosequencing, statistical association of individual TCRs with disease status, and machine learning. All discovery cohort repertoires had been generated using a single sequencing platform. Donor age, sex, ethnicity and CMV serostatus were collected together with the repertoire data. In the later analysis, no new phenotypic data were used to find candidate immune exposures; instead, reliance was placed on TCR beta sequences and their occurrence across donors. Typing coverage varied by locus: roughly 620-640 donors for A, B, C, DRB1 and DQB1; approximately 560 for DQA1; over 600 for DPA1; 450 to 480 for DPB1. Both class I and class II loci were covered by HLA typing, at four-digit resolution. The study was designed to test whether signatures of past pathogen exposure could be identified by cataloging public T cell receptors. An earlier analysis of about 600 of the donors used high-throughput TCR beta sequencing to judge whether each TCR beta V gene segment behaved as functional or pseudogenic. Around 300 gigabases of sequencing data and around 87 million unique TCR sequences were included in an early release covering 550 to 800 HLA-typed donors. To study patterns of TCR occurrence, a later analysis re-analyzed previously published TCR beta repertoires from around 660 donors and added high-resolution HLA genotyping. In a later genetic analysis, genome-wide SNP genotypes for about three fifths of the 666 donors were used, and that subset was treated as a discovery cohort. Using immunosequencing, the study profiled T cell repertoires from about 610 subjects and related those repertoires to cytomegalovirus serostatus. Across around 400 genotyped donors of the cohort, an average of about 240,000 unique TCR beta nucleotide sequences per donor were sequenced, and approximately 17% of those sequences were non-productive. Several DR-DQ haplotypes were treated as single units for association and clustering because of strong linkage in the cohort. Broad study findings and their caveats: The authors suggested that the approach could potentially be extended to other disease states and immunological phenotypes. While some public TCRs were present in many individuals, most TCR sequences turned up only very rarely across donors. The 87-base-pair reads could not distinguish some IMGT-functional V segments, including TRBV6-2 and TRBV6-3, so those segments were excluded. A later analysis found that most CMV-associated TCR beta chains appeared HLA-restricted, with HLA associations seemingly driven largely by CMV exposure. The earlier analysis of approximately 560 of the donors excluded fewer than 20 rarely observed V segments, including chromosome 9 orphons, because counts were too low. The presence/absence analyses assumed that sequencing depth was roughly uniform across donors, and that assumption may not be true. Immune exposure information for the cohort was limited to CMV serostatus. In a later analysis, some 18,000 TCR beta sequences were associated with specific HLA alleles at a false discovery rate of 0.05. In a later analysis, HLA-associated TCR beta chains showed more clonal expansion and lower generation probabilities than non-associated chains that were equally common. HLA typing was unavailable for some donors at each locus, so association tests used only the typed subset. A further reported finding was that TCR beta sequences accurately predicted the HLA-A and HLA-B alleles for most subjects in the first cohort. Compared with the approximately 700-donor mean, donors in an Asian-associated ancestry cluster had fewer N-insertions in productive TCRs, according to a later genetic analysis. A later analysis reported that several top co-occurrence clusters appeared linked to parvovirus B19, influenza, CMV and Epstein-Barr virus. Three of the identified cytomegalovirus-associated TCR beta chains were confirmed in vitro to be specific for cytomegalovirus antigens. The study listed 164 TCR beta chains as associated with cytomegalovirus. In both the original and validation cohorts, the classifier was reported to diagnose cytomegalovirus status with high specificity and sensitivity. In a later analysis, TCR association rates were found to vary across HLA loci, with the most associated TCRs seen for DRB1 alleles and the fewest for HLA-C alleles. In an earlier analysis of about 550 of the donors, most TCR beta V segments were observed in productive rearrangements about 87% or about 30% of the time, broadly matching IMGT annotations. A later genetic analysis associated a missense DCLRE1C variant with V-gene and J-gene trimming of TCR beta chains, and an independent cohort replicated the association. This cohort had only TCR beta chains sequenced, and the lack of alpha or paired-chain data limited which features could be detected. A cluster of highly shared sequence variants was judged likely to be a technical artifact of the sequencing pipeline. Strong co-occurrence of HLA alleles, especially DR and DQ, made assigning TCR associations to individual alleles difficult. Linkage disequilibrium might explain the correlated functional status among segregating V segments, but an unknown experimental factor could not be excluded.

Based on the germline V gene (reference sequence), the CDR1 and CDR2 sequences are GTSNPN and SVGIG. V is cut by 4 bases and J by 0 bases, and the space between the germline ends is 6 bases. Measured from the cysteine to the phenylalanine, the CDR3 is 12 residues long. This entry keeps only the CDR3 DNA: 36 bases, framed from base 1. Preparation of the library involved the immunoSEQ multiplex PCR assay. The multiplex PCR relied on a mix of 60 forward primers for TCR Vbeta segments and 13 reverse primers for TCR Jbeta segments. Amplification of the CDR3 region of rearranged TCR beta genes was performed with a multiplex PCR assay on genomic DNA. Amplified TCR beta libraries were sequenced as 87-base-pair reads on the Illumina HiSeq System. In the paper's pipeline: Across the 500 to 850 repertoires, a later analysis counted 75 million to 90 million unique TCR beta chains, approximately 12 million of which were shared by at least two donors. A nearest-neighbor algorithm error-corrected the raw reads and collapsed the reads into unique sequences, merging closely related sequences to remove PCR and sequencing errors. Alignment of CDR3 sequences to IMGT reference sequences was used to assign V, D and J gene segments. Each retained sequence needed at least a six-nucleotide match to both a V gene segment and a J gene segment. Rearrangements were called productive when the CDR3 lacked stop codons and stayed in frame with V and J; all others were non-productive. Following IMGT convention, CDR3 was defined as the stretch from the second conserved V-encoded cysteine up to the conserved J-encoded phenylalanine. Sequences without an unambiguous match to a single V gene segment were excluded from the earlier analysis of 450 to 650 of the donors. In an earlier analysis of almost 600 of the donors, a V segment was called functional when productive rearrangements were above 56.7%, and segregating when the standard deviation between donors exceeded 5%. A statistical classification framework was developed to diagnose cytomegalovirus status using the catalog of TCR beta chain sequences. In a later analysis, TCR nucleotide sequences were compared against IMGT/GENE-DB human TR gene sequences so that V and J genes could be assigned. A later analysis assigned CDR3 sequences and most-parsimonious VDJ recombination scenarios with the TCRdist pipeline. In a later analysis, each TCR beta chain was defined by its CDR3 amino acid sequence together with its V-gene family, and reads lacking a unique V-gene family were excluded. To address suspected cross-contamination and a sequencing artifact, a later analysis removed 550 to 750 highly shared, low-generation-probability nucleotide sequences. For each public chain, a later analysis derived a clonal expansion index from normalized ranks of inferred template counts within each repertoire. In a later analysis, generation probabilities were computed with a VDJ recombination model fitted to out-of-frame rearrangements, and the resulting probabilities were checked against IGoR. A later analysis scored TCR-TCR, TCR-HLA and TCR-CMV co-occurrence with hypergeometric tests, applying a repertoire-size bias correction to TCR pairs. A later analysis estimated false discovery rates by permuting HLA or CMV assignments 20 times. In a later analysis, co-occurring TCRs were grouped with DBSCAN, and TCRdist sequence similarity was added when clustering was performed within HLA-allele-positive subsets. For co-occurrence clustering, repertoires with fewer than 30,000 or more than 120,000 public chains were excluded, along with roughly 5 repertoires with anomalous nucleotide sharing. TCRdb stores this immuneACCESS table with in-frame sequences only. Part of the clones is absent; in the studies checked, under half of the shortfall reflects unresolved V genes, and no reason is known for the rest. For V, J and clone size, that table is used; D and trimming come from the DNA. This sample's records show roughly 140,000 clones. The ten most abundant clones make up more than 0.8% of the sample.

The cohort consisted of approximately 690 healthy bone marrow donors. Cohort members were all nominally healthy when sampled, although unrecorded immune exposures were likely present. The donor tested CMV seronegative, placing the donor among the 300 to 450 seronegative members of the cohort. A peripheral blood sample was collected from each donor, and TCR beta sequencing was performed on peripheral blood mononuclear cells. The Qiagen DNeasy Blood Extraction Kit was used to extract genomic DNA from the blood cell samples. Points on this clone: The specificity of this receptor is unknown.

The rearrangement joined TRBV30 to TRBJ1-1, with the D segment identity uncertain. The sample comprised PBMCs. This receptor was obtained from a male donor in good health and CMV-seronegative. The CDR3 region: CAWTNMNTEAFF. Read as DNA, the sequence is TGTGCCTGGACCAACATGAACACTGAAGCTTTCTTT. Reference TRBV30 and TRBJ1-1 genes cover what lies past the CDR3, so the full variable domain is SQTIHQWPATLVQPVGSPLSLECTVEGTSNPNLYWYRQAAGRGLQLLFYSVGIGQISSEVPQNLSASRPQDRQFILSSKKLLLSDSGFYLCAWTNMNTEAFFGQGTRLTVV.